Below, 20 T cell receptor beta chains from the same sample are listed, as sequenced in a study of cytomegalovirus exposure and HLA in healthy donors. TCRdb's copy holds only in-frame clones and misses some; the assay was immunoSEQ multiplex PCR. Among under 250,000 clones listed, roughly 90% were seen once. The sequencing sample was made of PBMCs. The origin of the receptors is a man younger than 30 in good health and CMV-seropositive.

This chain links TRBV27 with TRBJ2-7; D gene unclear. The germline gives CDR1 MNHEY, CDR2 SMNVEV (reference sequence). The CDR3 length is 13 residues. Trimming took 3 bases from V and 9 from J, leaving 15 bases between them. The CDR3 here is CASSFSRGPGQYF. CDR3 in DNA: TGTGCCAGCAGTTTTTCCCGAGGACCGGGGCAGTACTTC.

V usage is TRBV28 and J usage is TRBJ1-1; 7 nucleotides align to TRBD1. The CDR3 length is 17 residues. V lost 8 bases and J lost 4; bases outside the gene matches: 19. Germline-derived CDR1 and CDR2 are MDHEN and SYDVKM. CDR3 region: CASRYLRQGRFSTEAFF. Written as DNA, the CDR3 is TGTGCCAGCCGCTACCTACGACAGGGAAGGTTCTCCACTGAAGCTTTCTTT.

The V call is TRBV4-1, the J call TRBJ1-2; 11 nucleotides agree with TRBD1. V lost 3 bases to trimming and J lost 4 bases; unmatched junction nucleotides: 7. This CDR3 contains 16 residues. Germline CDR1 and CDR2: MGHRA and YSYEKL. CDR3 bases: TGCGCCAGCAGCCAGGCCGGGACAGGGGGGCTCTATGGCTACACCTTC. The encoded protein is CASSQAGTGGLYGYTF.

The chain's CDR3 is CASSAGTGGFDQPQHF. In DNA form, the CDR3 reads TGTGCCAGCAGCGCCGGGACAGGGGGGTTTGATCAGCCCCAGCATTTT. The V call is TRBV9, the J call TRBJ1-5; 11 bases are shared with TRBD1. Germline V gene lookup returns CDR1 SGDLS and CDR2 YYNGEE. This CDR3 region has 16 residues. After removal of 3 bases from V and 5 bases from J, the junction contained 7 bases not matched to a gene. The whole variable domain, filled in from reference TRBV9 and TRBJ1-5, reads DSGVTQTPKHLITATGQRVTLRCSPRSGDLSVYWYQQSLDQGLQFLIQYYNGEERAKGNILERFSAQQFPDLHSELNLSSLELGDSALYFCASSAGTGGFDQPQHFGDGTRLSIL.

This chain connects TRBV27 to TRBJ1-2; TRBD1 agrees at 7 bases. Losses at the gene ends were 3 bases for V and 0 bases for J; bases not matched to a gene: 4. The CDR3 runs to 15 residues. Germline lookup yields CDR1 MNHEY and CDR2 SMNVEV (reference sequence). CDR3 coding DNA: TGTGCCAGCAGTTTTGGGCAGGGGGCTAACTATGGCTACACCTTC. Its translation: CASSFGQGANYGYTF.

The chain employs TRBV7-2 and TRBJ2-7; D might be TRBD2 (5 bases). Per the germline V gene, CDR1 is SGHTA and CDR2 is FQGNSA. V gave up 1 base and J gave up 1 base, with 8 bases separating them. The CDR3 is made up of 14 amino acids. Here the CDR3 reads CASSLVAGSYEQYF. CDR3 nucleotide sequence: TGTGCCAGCAGCTTAGTCGCGGGTTCCTACGAGCAGTACTTC. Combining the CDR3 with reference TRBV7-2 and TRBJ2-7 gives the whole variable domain GAGVSQSPSNKVTEKGKDVELRCDPISGHTALYWYRQSLGQGLEFLIYFQGNSAPDKSGLPSDRFSAERTGGSVSTLTIQRTQQEDSAVYLCASSLVAGSYEQYFGPGTRLTVT.

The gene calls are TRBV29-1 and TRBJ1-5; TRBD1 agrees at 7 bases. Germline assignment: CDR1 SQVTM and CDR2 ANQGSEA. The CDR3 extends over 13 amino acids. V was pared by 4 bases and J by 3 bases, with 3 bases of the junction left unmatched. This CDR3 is CSVAGQVNQPQHF. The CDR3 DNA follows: TGCAGCGTTGCTGGACAGGTCAATCAGCCCCAGCATTTT. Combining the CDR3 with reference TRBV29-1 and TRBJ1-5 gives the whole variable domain SAVISQKPSRDICQRGTSLTIQCQVDSQVTMMFWYRQQPGQSLTLIATANQGSEATYESGFVIDKFPISRPNLTFSTLTVSNMSPEDSSIYLCSVAGQVNQPQHFGDGTRLSIL.

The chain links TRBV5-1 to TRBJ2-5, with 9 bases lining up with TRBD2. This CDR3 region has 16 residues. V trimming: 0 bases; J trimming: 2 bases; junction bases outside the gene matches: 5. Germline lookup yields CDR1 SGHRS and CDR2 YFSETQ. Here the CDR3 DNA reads TGCGCCAGCAGCTTGGCCAGGCGGGAGGGGCAAGAGACCCAGTACTTC. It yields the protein CASSLARREGQETQYF.

CDR3 region: CASSYSAGSYEQYF. The CDR3 DNA reads as TGTGCCAGCAGTTACTCAGCCGGATCCTACGAGCAGTACTTC. The J gene is TRBJ2-7, the V gene TRBV6-5; D is unresolved. Trimming removed 0 bases at V and 1 base at J, with 7 bases between. The length of the CDR3 is 14 residues. Germline lookup yields CDR1 MNHEY and CDR2 SVGAGI.

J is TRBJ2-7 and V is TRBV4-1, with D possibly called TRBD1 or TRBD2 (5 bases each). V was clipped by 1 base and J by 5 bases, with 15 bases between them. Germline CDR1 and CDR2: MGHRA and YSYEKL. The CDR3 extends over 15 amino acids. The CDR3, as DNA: TGCGCCAGCAGCCAAGCTGGGCAGGGACGGAACGAGCAGTACTTC. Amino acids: CASSQAGQGRNEQYF.

Here the CDR3 reads CASAGLAGAPSEQFF. The CDR3 nucleotides read TGCGCCAGCGCGGGACTAGCGGGAGCCCCCAGTGAGCAGTTCTTC. The genes are TRBV5-1 and TRBJ2-1; the match to TRBD2 covers 14 bases. The CDR3 is made up of 15 amino acids. V dropped 7 bases and J dropped 9; count of bases not matched to a gene: 9. Germline CDR1 and CDR2: SGHRS and YFSETQ. The whole variable domain, filled in from reference TRBV5-1 and TRBJ2-1, reads KAGVTQTPRYLIKTRGQQVTLSCSPISGHRSVSWYQQTPGQGLQFLFEYFSETQRNKGNFPGRFSGRQFSNSRSEMNVSTLELGDSALYLCASAGLAGAPSEQFFGPGTRLTVL.

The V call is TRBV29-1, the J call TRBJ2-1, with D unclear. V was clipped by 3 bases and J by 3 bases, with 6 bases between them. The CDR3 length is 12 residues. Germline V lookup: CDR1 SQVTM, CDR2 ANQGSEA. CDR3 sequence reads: CSVDEDYNEQFF. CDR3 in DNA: TGCAGCGTTGATGAAGACTACAATGAGCAGTTCTTC.

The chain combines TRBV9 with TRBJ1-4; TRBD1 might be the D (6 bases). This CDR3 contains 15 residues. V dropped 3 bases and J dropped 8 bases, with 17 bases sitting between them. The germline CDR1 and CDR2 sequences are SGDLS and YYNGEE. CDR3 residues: CASSGRQVALEKLFF. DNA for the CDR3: TGTGCCAGCAGCGGGCGACAGGTTGCATTGGAAAAACTGTTTTTT. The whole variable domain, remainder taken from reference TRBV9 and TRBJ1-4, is DSGVTQTPKHLITATGQRVTLRCSPRSGDLSVYWYQQSLDQGLQFLIQYYNGEERAKGNILERFSAQQFPDLHSELNLSSLELGDSALYFCASSGRQVALEKLFFGSGTQLSVL.

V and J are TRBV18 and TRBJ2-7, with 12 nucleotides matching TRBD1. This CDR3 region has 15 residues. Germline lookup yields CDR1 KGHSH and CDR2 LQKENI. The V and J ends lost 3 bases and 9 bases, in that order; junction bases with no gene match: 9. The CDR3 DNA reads TGTGCCAGCTCACCGCCGGGACAGGGGGCGCCGGGGCAGTACTTC. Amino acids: CASSPPGQGAPGQYF.

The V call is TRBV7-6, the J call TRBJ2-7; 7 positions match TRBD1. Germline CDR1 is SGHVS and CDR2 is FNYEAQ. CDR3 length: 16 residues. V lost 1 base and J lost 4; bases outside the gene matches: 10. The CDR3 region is CASSLGGTGEKYEQYF. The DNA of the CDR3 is TGTGCCAGCAGCTTAGGGGGTACAGGGGAAAAGTACGAGCAGTACTTC.

Here the CDR3 DNA reads TGTGCCAGCAGCGTTAGCGGGACAGATACGCAGTATTTT. Protein product: CASSVSGTDTQYF. The rearrangement joins TRBV6-4 to TRBJ2-3, with 7 bases matching TRBD2. This CDR3 spans 13 amino acids. Germline loops: CDR1 MRHNA, CDR2 SNTAGT. Trimming took 6 bases from V and 3 from J; bases not matched to a gene: 3.

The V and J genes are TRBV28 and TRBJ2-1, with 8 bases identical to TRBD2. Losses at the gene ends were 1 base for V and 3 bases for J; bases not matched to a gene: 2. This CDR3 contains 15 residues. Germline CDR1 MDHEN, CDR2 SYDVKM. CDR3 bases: TGTGCCAGCAGTTTATTGGCGGGAGGCTACAATGAGCAGTTCTTC. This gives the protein CASSLLAGGYNEQFF.

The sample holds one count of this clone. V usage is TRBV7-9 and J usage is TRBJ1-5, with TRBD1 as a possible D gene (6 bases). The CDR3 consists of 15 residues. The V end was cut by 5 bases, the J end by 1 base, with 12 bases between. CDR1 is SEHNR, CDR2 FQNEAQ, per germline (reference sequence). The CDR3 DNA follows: TGTGCCAGCAGCCCCCCAGGGGCGAGCAATCAGCCCCAGCATTTT. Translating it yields CASSPPGASNQPQHF. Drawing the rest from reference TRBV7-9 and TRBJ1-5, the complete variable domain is DTGVSQNPRHKITKRGQNVTFRCDPISEHNRLYWYRQTLGQGPEFLTYFQNEAQLEKSRLLSDRFSAERPKGSFSTLEIQRTEQGDSAMYLCASSPPGASNQPQHFGDGTRLSIL.

The CDR3: CASSQRGAGSYEQYF. The CDR3 coding sequence is TGTGCCAGCAGCCAACGGGGGGCGGGCTCCTACGAGCAGTACTTC. This chain links TRBV14 with TRBJ2-7; tentative D call: TRBD2 (7 bases). Germline V gives CDR1 SGHDN, CDR2 FVKESK. Trimming pared 2 bases from V and 0 bases from J, leaving 11 bases between. The CDR3 spans 15 residues.

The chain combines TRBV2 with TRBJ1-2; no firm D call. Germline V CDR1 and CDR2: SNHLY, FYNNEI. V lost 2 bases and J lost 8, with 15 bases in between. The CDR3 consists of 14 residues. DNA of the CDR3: TGTGCCAGCAGTGAAATTAGGTCATCTGGCGGCTACACCTTC. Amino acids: CASSEIRSSGGYTF.